This TCR beta chain was identified in a study of shared clonotypes between healthy human individuals. Data came from immunoSEQ multiplex PCR; TCRdb stores just in-frame clones and leaves some out. The data hold about 1 million clones, with about 75% observed a single time. The sample comprised memory CD4+ T cells sorted from blood. Subset denoted: CD45RA-negative fraction. This clonotype was obtained from a man between 18 and 29 years old in good health.

The CDR3 region is CASSQQGPYEQYF. DNA for the CDR3: TGTGCCAGCAGCCAACAGGGTCCCTACGAGCAGTACTTC. The V and J genes are TRBV7-9 and TRBJ2-7, with TRBD1 as a possible D gene (6 bases). The CDR3 is made up of 13 amino acids. Trimming removed 5 bases at V and 2 bases at J, with 10 bases between. Germline V gene data show CDR1 as SEHNR and CDR2 as FQNEAQ (reference sequence).